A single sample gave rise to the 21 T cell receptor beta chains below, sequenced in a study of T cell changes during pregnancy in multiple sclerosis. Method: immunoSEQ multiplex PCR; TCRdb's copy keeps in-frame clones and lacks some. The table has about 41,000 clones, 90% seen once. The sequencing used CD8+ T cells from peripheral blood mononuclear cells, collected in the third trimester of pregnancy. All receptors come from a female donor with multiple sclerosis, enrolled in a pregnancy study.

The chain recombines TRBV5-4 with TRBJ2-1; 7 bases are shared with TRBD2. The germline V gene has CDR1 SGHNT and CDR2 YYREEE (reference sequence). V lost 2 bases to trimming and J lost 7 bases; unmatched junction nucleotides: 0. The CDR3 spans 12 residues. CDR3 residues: CASSFGGNEQFF. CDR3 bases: TGTGCCAGCAGCTTCGGGGGGAATGAGCAGTTCTTC.

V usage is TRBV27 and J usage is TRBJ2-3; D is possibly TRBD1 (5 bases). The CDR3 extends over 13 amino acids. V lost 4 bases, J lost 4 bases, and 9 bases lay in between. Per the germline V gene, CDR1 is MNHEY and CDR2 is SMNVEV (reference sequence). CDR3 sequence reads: CASSSWGPDTQYF. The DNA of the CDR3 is TGTGCCAGCAGTTCCTGGGGCCCAGATACGCAGTATTTT.

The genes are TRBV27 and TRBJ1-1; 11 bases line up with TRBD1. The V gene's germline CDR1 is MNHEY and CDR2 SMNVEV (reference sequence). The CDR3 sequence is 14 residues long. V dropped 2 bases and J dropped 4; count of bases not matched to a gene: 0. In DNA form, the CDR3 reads TGTGCCAGCAGTTTAGGACAGGGGGCCACTGAAGCTTTCTTT. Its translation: CASSLGQGATEAFF.

The CDR3 loop reads CASSFQADYEQYF. The CDR3, as DNA: TGTGCCAGCAGCTTCCAGGCAGACTACGAGCAGTACTTC. This chain uses TRBV7-3 with TRBJ2-7; D is unclear. The germline V gene has CDR1 SGHTA and CDR2 FQGTGA. CDR3 length: 13 amino acids. The V and J ends lost 3 bases and 3 bases respectively, with 9 bases between them.

CDR3 sequence (DNA): TGTGCCAGCAGGGAAACGGGACACACTTACGAGCAGTACTTC. It codes for CASRETGHTYEQYF. The rearrangement joins TRBV11-2 to TRBJ2-7; TRBD1 is a possible D gene (6 bases). Trimming took 6 bases from V and 4 from J, leaving 16 bases between them. This CDR3 has 14 amino acids. CDR1 and CDR2 from the germline V gene are SGHAT and FQNNGV.

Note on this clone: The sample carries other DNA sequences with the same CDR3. The CDR3 DNA reads TGTGCCAGCAGCTTACCAGGGTCCTACGAGCAGTACTTC. It yields the protein CASSLPGSYEQYF. The chain has TRBV7-9 and TRBJ2-7; a possible D gene is TRBD1 (5 bases). This CDR3 has 13 amino acids. CDR1 SEHNR and CDR2 FQNEAQ come from the germline V gene (reference sequence). Deletions cut 2 bases from V and 1 base from J, with 6 bases between.

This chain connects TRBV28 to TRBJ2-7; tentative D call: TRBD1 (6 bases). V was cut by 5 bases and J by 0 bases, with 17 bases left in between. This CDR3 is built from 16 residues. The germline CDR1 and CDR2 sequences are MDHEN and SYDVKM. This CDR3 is CASSTGYETTSYEQYF. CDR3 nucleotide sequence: TGTGCCAGCAGTACAGGGTACGAAACGACCTCCTACGAGCAGTACTTC.

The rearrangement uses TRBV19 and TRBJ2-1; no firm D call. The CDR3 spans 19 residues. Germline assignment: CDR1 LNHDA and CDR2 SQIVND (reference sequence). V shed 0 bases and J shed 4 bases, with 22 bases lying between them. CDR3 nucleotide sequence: TGTGCCAGTAGTATAGATCTTTTGTCAGGTCCCTCTACTTACAATGAGCAGTTCTTC. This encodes CASSIDLLSGPSTYNEQFF.

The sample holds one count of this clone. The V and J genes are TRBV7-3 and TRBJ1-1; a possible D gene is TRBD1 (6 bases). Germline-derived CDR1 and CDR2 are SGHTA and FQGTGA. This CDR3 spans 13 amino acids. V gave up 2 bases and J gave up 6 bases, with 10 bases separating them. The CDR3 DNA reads TGTGCCAGCAGCTTAGAGGGGGAATCTGAAGCTTTCTTT. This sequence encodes CASSLEGESEAFF.

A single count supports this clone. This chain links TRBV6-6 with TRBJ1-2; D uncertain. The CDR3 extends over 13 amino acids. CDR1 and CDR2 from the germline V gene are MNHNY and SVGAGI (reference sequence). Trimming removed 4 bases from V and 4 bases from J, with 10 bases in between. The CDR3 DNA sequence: TGTGCCAGCAGTTCGAGCCTATCCTATGGCTACACCTTC. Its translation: CASSSSLSYGYTF.

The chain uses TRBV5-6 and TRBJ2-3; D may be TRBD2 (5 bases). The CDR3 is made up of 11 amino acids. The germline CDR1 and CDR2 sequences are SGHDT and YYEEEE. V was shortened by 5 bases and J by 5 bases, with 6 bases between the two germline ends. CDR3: CASRREDTQYF. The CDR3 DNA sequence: TGTGCCAGCAGACGGGAAGATACGCAGTATTTT. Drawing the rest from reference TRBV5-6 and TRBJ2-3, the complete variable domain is DAGVTQSPTHLIKTRGQQVTLRCSPKSGHDTVSWYQQALGQGPQFIFQYYEEEERQRGNFPDRFSGHQFPNYSSELNVNALLLGDSALYLCASRREDTQYFGPGTRLTVL.

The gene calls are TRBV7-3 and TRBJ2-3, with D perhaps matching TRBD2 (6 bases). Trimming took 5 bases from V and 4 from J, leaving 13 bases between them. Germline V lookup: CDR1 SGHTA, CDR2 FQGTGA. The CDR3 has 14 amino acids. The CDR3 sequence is CASSGNGGSDTQYF. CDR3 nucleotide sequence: TGTGCCAGCAGCGGAAACGGGGGATCAGATACGCAGTATTTT.

CDR3 in DNA: TGTGCCAGCACCTCTCTGCAACTAGCGGGAGGCCTCTCCTACGAGCAGTACTTC. The encoded protein is CASTSLQLAGGLSYEQYF. V and J are TRBV28 and TRBJ2-7; 12 nucleotides align to TRBD2. Germline values: CDR1 MDHEN, CDR2 SYDVKM. CDR3 length equals 18 residues. V shed 7 bases, J shed 0 bases, and the junction held 13 bases outside the gene matches.

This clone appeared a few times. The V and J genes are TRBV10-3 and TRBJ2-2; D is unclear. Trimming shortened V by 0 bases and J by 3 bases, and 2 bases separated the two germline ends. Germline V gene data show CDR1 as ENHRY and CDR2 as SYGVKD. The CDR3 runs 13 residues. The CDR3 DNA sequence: TGTGCCATCAGTGAGTCCGACACCGGGGAGCTGTTTTTT. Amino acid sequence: CAISESDTGELFF.

CDR3 nucleotide sequence: TGTGCCATCAGGGGGGGCTACGAGCAGTACTTC. This encodes CAIRGGYEQYF. The chain is built from TRBV10-3 and TRBJ2-7; D is possibly TRBD2 (6 bases). The CDR3 contains 11 residues. Germline V gives CDR1 ENHRY, CDR2 SYGVKD. Trimming left V 6 bases short and J 3 bases short, with 6 bases between.

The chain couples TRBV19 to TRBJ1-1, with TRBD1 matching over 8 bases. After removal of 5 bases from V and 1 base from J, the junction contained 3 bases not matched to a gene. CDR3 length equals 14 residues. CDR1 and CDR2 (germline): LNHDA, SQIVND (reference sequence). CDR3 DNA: TGTGCCAGTAGTCACGGGACAGGGAACACTGAAGCTTTCTTT. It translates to CASSHGTGNTEAFF.

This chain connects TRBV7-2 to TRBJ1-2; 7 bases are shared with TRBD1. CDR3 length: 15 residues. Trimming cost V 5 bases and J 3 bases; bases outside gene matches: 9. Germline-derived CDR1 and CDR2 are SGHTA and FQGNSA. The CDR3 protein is CASSPTGQTDYGYTF. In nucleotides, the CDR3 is TGTGCCAGCAGCCCCACGGGACAGACCGACTATGGCTACACCTTC.

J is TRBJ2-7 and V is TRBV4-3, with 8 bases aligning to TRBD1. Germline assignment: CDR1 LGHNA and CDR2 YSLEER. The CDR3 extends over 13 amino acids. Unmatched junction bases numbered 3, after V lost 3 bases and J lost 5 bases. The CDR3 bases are TGCGCCAGCAGCCAGGACAGGGCCCACGAGCAGTACTTC. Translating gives CASSQDRAHEQYF.

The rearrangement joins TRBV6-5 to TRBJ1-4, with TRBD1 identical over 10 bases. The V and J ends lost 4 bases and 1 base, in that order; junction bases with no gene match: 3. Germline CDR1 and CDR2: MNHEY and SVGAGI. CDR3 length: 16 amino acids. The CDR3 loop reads CASSSDRGLTNEKLFF. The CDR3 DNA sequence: TGTGCCAGCAGTTCAGACAGGGGGCTAACTAATGAAAAACTGTTTTTT.

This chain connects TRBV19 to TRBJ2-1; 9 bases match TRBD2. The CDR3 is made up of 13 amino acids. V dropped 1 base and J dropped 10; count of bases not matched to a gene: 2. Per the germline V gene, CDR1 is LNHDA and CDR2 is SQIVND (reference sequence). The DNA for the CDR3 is TGTGCCAGTAGTATAGCCGGACTAGCGGAGCAGTTCTTC. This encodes CASSIAGLAEQFF.

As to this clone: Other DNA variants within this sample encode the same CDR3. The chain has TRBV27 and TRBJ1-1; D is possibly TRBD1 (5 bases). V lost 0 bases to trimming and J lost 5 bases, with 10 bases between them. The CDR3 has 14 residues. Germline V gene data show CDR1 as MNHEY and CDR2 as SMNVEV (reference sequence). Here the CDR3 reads CASSLSRGGTEAFF. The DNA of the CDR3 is TGTGCCAGCAGTTTATCGCGGGGGGGTACTGAAGCTTTCTTT.